This T cell receptor (beta chain) was sequenced in a study of blood T cells in healthy people across ages. The CDR3 contains 14 residues. Germline assignment: CDR1 MDHEN and CDR2 SYDVKM. Trimming removed 6 bases from V and 6 bases from J, with 15 bases in between. Remarks on this clonotype: Its antigen is unidentified.

General observations from the study: Both higher diversity and more naive CD4+ cells marked long-lived donors when set against aged donors.

The donors, all healthy, were Caucasians living in Russia, aged roughly 6 to 100. The second PCR ran about 6 to 12 cycles with a sample-barcoded 5' primer and J-beta primers. TCRdb reprocessed the 5' RACE reads via MiXCR and lists one record per CDR3 protein. Of 600,000 to 650,000 distinct CDR3 sequences listed, 58% are singletons. Sequenced material: blood. The TCR was taken from a man aged 55 to 70 in good health. The chain combines TRBV28 with TRBJ2-4, with a tentative D call TRBD1 (5 bases). The DNA for the CDR3 is TGTGCCAGCAGCAGGGCCTCCTTGGGAAACATTCAGTACTTC. Amino acid sequence: CASSRASLGNIQYF.